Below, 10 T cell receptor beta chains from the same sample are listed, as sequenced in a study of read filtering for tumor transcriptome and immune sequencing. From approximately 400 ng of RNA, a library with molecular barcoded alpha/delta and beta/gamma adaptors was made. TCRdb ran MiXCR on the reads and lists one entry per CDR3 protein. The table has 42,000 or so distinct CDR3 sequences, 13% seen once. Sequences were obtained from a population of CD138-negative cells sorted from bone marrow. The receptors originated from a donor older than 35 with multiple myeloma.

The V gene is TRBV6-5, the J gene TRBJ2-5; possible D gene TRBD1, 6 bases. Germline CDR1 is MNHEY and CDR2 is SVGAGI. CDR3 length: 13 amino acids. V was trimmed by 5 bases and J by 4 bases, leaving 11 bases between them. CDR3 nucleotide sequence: TGTGCCAGCAGTCGACAGGAAACAGAGACCCAGTACTTC. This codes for CASSRQETETQYF.

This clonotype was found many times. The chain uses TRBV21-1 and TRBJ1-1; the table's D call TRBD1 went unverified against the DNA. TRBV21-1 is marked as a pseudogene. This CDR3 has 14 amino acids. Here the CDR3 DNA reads TGTGCCAGCAGCAAAACGGACAGGGACACTGAAGCTTTCTTT. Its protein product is CASSKTDRDTEAFF.

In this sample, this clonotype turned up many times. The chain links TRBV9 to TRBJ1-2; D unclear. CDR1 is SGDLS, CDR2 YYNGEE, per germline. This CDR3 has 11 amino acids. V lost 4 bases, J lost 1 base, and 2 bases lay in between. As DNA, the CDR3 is TGTGCCAGCAGCCATAACTATGGCTACACCTTC. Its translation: CASSHNYGYTF.

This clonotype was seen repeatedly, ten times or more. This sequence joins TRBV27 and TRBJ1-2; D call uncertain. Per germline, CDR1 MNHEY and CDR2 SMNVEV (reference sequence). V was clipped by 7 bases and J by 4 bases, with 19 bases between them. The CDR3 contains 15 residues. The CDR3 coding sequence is TGTGCCAGCACTCATAACTTAGACAACCTCTATGGCTACACCTTC. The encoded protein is CASTHNLDNLYGYTF.

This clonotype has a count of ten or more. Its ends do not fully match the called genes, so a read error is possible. CDR3 protein: CASSQGQARNIEAFF. CDR3 bases: TGTGCCAGCAGCCAAGGCCAGGCCCGTAACATTGAAGCTTTCTTT. This chain connects TRBV3-1 to TRBJ1-1; no reliable D call. Germline CDR1 reads LGHDT; CDR2 reads YNNKEL (reference sequence). This CDR3 spans 15 amino acids.

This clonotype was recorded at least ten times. CDR3 sequence (DNA): TGTGCCTGGAGTGTTCCGGGAGCGGCGGGATTGGTAGATACGCAGTATTTT. This codes for CAWSVPGAAGLVDTQYF. The chain combines TRBV30 with TRBJ2-3, with D tentatively TRBD2 (6 bases). The CDR3 covers 17 residues. Germline CDR1 GTSNPN, CDR2 SVGIG (reference sequence). V gave up 0 bases and J gave up 5 bases, with 21 bases separating them. Combining the CDR3 with reference TRBV30 and TRBJ2-3 gives the whole variable domain SQTIHQWPATLVQPVGSPLSLECTVEGTSNPNLYWYRQAAGRGLQLLFYSVGIGQISSEVPQNLSASRPQDRQFILSSKKLLLSDSGFYLCAWSVPGAAGLVDTQYFGPGTRLTVL.

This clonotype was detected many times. The CDR3 region is CASSLNQFRNEQFF. The DNA for the CDR3 is TGTGCCAGCAGCTTAAACCAGTTCCGCAATGAGCAGTTCTTC. This chain connects TRBV7-2 to TRBJ2-1; D gene unclear. Germline CDR1 is SGHTA and CDR2 is FQGNSA. The length of the CDR3 is 14 residues. Between the trimmed V and J ends, which lost 2 bases and 6 bases, there was a span of 11 bases.

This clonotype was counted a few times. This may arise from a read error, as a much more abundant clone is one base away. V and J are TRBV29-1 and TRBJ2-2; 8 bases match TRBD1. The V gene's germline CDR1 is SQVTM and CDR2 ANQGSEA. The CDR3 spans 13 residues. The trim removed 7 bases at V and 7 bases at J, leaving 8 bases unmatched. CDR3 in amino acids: CSARDRPHGELFF. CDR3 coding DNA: TGCAGCGCCCGGGACAGGCCCCACGGGGAGCTGTTTTTT.

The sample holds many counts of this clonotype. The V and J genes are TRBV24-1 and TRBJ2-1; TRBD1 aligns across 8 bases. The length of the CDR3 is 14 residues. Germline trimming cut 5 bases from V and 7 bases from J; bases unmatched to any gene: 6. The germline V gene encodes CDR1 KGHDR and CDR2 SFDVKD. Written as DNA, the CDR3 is TGTGCCACCAGTGTCAGGGGGCTGTTGAATGAGCAGTTCTTC. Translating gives CATSVRGLLNEQFF.

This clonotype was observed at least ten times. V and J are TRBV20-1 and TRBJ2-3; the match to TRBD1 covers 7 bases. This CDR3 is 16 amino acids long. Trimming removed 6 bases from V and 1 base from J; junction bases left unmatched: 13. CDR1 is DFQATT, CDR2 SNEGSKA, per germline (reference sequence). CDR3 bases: TGCAGTGCCCGAGACGTTTCGCAGGGGGGCACAGATACGCAGTATTTT. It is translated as CSARDVSQGGTDTQYF.